This T cell receptor (beta chain) came from a study of vaccination effects on CD4 cells after COVID-19. Study as a whole: Each participant was administered two doses of either the BNT162b2 or the mRNA-1273 vaccine.

The data were produced by immunoSEQ multiplex PCR, yet TCRdb's version contains in-frame clones alone and is incomplete. The sample shows 63,000 or so clones, around 70% of them seen only once. The CDR3 covers 14 residues. Germline loops: CDR1 SGDLS, CDR2 YYNGEE. Trimming removed 3 bases at V and 2 bases at J, with 11 bases between. Antigen-specific CD4+ T cells were first expanded with viral peptide pools by the ViraFEST assay and only then sequenced. Once cultured for 10 to 11 days, the cells underwent separation to obtain CD4+ T cells. PCR showed that the person got SARS-CoV-2 infection at some point between March and December 2020. Half-medium changes using IL-2 medium occurred on days 3 and 7. General study findings and limits: Clones that were induced by infection or by vaccine showed marked contraction late after vaccination. Predominantly, the post-vaccine spike-reactive clones of convalescents comprised new vaccine-induced clones.

This clone was seen more than once but under ten times. As yet, its antigen is unknown. The source is a human donor who had a prior SARS-CoV-2 infection. The sample here was CD4+ T cells from PBMCs cultured with HIV peptides, taken before COVID-19 vaccination. As for subset: HIV-1 Nef peptide pool negative control/reference culture. This chain links TRBV9 with TRBJ1-2, with D perhaps matching TRBD1 (5 bases). The CDR3 spells CASSGEPGNYGYTF. The CDR3 nucleotides read TGTGCCAGCAGCGGAGAACCAGGGAACTATGGCTACACCTTC.